A selection of T cell receptor beta chains follows, all from one sample in a study of control samples from healthy donors and cancer patients. Profiling relied on immunoSEQ multiplex PCR, and the TCRdb table lists in-frame clones only, not all of them. Found here are approximately 140,000 clones, roughly 92% of them singletons; the top ten hold approximately 10%. The sequencing sample was made of blood. The receptors stem from a man aged 30 to 39 in good health. Each CDR3 is given with its conserved first and last residue. Each record gives: clone size, D gene, J gene, V gene, CDR3 length, CDR3 DNA, CDR3 protein. The D gene is left open where the match is weak. Where a row states a size, it is once, few, many or the class of an expanded clone; other rows omit it.

abundance: -; d_gene: TRBD2; j_gene: TRBJ2-3; v_gene: TRBV4-2; len: 17; CDR3nt: TGTGCCAGCAGCCAAGGACTAGCGGGAGCCCGCACAGATACGCAGTATTTT; CDR3aa: CASSQGLAGARTDTQYF
abundance: -; d_gene: -; j_gene: TRBJ2-1; v_gene: TRBV9; len: 15; CDR3nt: TGTGCCAGCAGCGTAGATACTCTATCCTACAATGAGCAGTTCTTC; CDR3aa: CASSVDTLSYNEQFF
abundance: once; d_gene: -; j_gene: TRBJ1-4; v_gene: TRBV13; len: 14; CDR3nt: TGTGCCAGCAGCCCAGCGGGACGGCCTGAAAAACTGTTTTTT; CDR3aa: CASSPAGRPEKLFF
abundance: -; d_gene: TRBD1; j_gene: TRBJ2-7; v_gene: TRBV28; len: 15; CDR3nt: TGTGCCAGCAGTTTATGGGGGGACAGGGATGGCGAGCAGTACTTC; CDR3aa: CASSLWGDRDGEQYF
abundance: -; d_gene: -; j_gene: TRBJ1-6; v_gene: TRBV28; len: 15; CDR3nt: TGTGCCAGCAGATGGGGGACGGTCTATAATTCACCCCTCCACTTT; CDR3aa: CASRWGTVYNSPLHF
abundance: -; d_gene: -; j_gene: TRBJ1-1; v_gene: TRBV11-2; len: 15; CDR3nt: TGTGCCAGCAGCTTAGTTGCAGGGGTTTTCACTGAAGCTTTCTTT; CDR3aa: CASSLVAGVFTEAFF
abundance: few; d_gene: -; j_gene: TRBJ1-5; v_gene: TRBV7-2; len: 14; CDR3nt: TGTGCCAGCAGCTTGAGGGGCGAGGGGCAGCCCCAGCATTTT; CDR3aa: CASSLRGEGQPQHF
abundance: once; d_gene: -; j_gene: TRBJ2-7; v_gene: TRBV6-2/TRBV6-3; len: 15; CDR3nt: TGTGCCAGCAGTTACTACCACAGGGCTCGCGACGAGCAGTACTTC; CDR3aa: CASSYYHRARDEQYF
abundance: -; d_gene: -; j_gene: TRBJ1-1; v_gene: TRBV29-1; len: 20; CDR3nt: TGCAGCGCGGACCCCGGACCCCTTCCCTGGGGGCAAGGCTCGAACACTGAAGCTTTCTTT; CDR3aa: CSADPGPLPWGQGSNTEAFF
abundance: -; d_gene: TRBD2; j_gene: TRBJ2-1; v_gene: TRBV3-1/TRBV3-2; len: 17; CDR3nt: TGTGCCAGCAGCCAGGGACCTAGGAGCGGGACCTACAATGAGCAGTTCTTC; CDR3aa: CASSQGPRSGTYNEQFF
abundance: -; d_gene: -; j_gene: TRBJ1-5; v_gene: TRBV25-1; len: 15; CDR3nt: TGTGCCAGCAGTAACGGAATCTATAGCAATCAGCCCCAGCATTTT; CDR3aa: CASSNGIYSNQPQHF
abundance: -; d_gene: -; j_gene: TRBJ2-7; v_gene: TRBV7-2; len: 13; CDR3nt: TGTGCCAGCAGCTCGTCCAGCGGCCGCGAGCAGTACTTC; CDR3aa: CASSSSSGREQYF
abundance: -; d_gene: -; j_gene: TRBJ1-5; v_gene: TRBV12-3/TRBV12-4; len: 13; CDR3nt: TGTGCCAGCGGGCGAGGGGATCAACAGCCCCAGCATTTT; CDR3aa: CASGRGDQQPQHF
abundance: once; d_gene: TRBD1; j_gene: TRBJ2-6; v_gene: TRBV7-2; len: 17; CDR3nt: TGTGCCAGCAGCCCCCGGACAGGGAAGAGTGGGGCCAACGTCCTGACTTTC; CDR3aa: CASSPRTGKSGANVLTF
abundance: -; d_gene: -; j_gene: TRBJ1-1; v_gene: TRBV14; len: 17; CDR3nt: TGTGCCAGCAGCCTCGTACAGGGTTATGGGGCGAACACTGAAGCTTTCTTT; CDR3aa: CASSLVQGYGANTEAFF
abundance: -; d_gene: TRBD1; j_gene: TRBJ2-7; v_gene: TRBV5-4; len: 14; CDR3nt: TGTGCCAGCAGCTTGTATAGGGACAGACTACACCCGTACTTC; CDR3aa: CASSLYRDRLHPYF
abundance: -; d_gene: -; j_gene: TRBJ1-5; v_gene: TRBV6-5; len: 15; CDR3nt: TGTGCCAGCAGACCGACCGGCGGCACCACTGGTCCCCAGCATTTT; CDR3aa: CASRPTGGTTGPQHF
abundance: -; d_gene: -; j_gene: TRBJ1-2; v_gene: TRBV30; len: 12; CDR3nt: TGTGCCTGGAGTGCCAGGGCGGGTGGCTACACCTTC; CDR3aa: CAWSARAGGYTF
abundance: -; d_gene: -; j_gene: TRBJ1-1; v_gene: TRBV5-1; len: 13; CDR3nt: TGCGCCAGCAGCTTTTACCTAAGGACTGAAGCTTTCTTT; CDR3aa: CASSFYLRTEAFF
abundance: -; d_gene: TRBD2; j_gene: TRBJ2-1; v_gene: TRBV7-9; len: 17; CDR3nt: TGTGCCAGCAGCTTAGCGCAGGCTAGCGGTCGAGAAAATGAGCAGTTCTTC; CDR3aa: CASSLAQASGRENEQFF
abundance: -; d_gene: TRBD2; j_gene: TRBJ2-1; v_gene: TRBV7-2; len: 15; CDR3nt: TGTGCCAGCGTCGCTAGCGGGAGGGGGTCCAATGAGCAGTTCTTC; CDR3aa: CASVASGRGSNEQFF
abundance: once; d_gene: TRBD1; j_gene: TRBJ2-7; v_gene: TRBV5-8; len: 16; CDR3nt: TGTGCCAGCAGAAAAACAGGGGTTTATGGGACCTACGAGCAGTACTTC; CDR3aa: CASRKTGVYGTYEQYF
abundance: -; d_gene: TRBD1; j_gene: TRBJ2-1; v_gene: TRBV15; len: 14; CDR3nt: TGTGCCACCAGCAGAGGCCCCCTTGCAGGGGGACAGTTCTTC; CDR3aa: CATSRGPLAGGQFF
abundance: -; d_gene: -; j_gene: TRBJ2-7; v_gene: TRBV11-2; len: 13; CDR3nt: TGTGCCAGCATCGCCCCCAATCAGGACGAGCAGTACTTC; CDR3aa: CASIAPNQDEQYF
abundance: -; d_gene: -; j_gene: TRBJ2-7; v_gene: TRBV11-2; len: 14; CDR3nt: TGTGCCAGCAGCCCGCGTGCCAACTCCTACGAGCAGTACTTC; CDR3aa: CASSPRANSYEQYF
abundance: -; d_gene: TRBD1; j_gene: TRBJ1-2; v_gene: TRBV30; len: 15; CDR3nt: TGTGCCTGGTCCCCGGGACAGGGGGCGCGAGGAGGCTACACCTTC; CDR3aa: CAWSPGQGARGGYTF
abundance: -; d_gene: -; j_gene: TRBJ2-7; v_gene: TRBV19; len: 14; CDR3nt: TGTGCCACACAAGCGACCGGCGGGCTGTACGAGCAGTACTTC; CDR3aa: CATQATGGLYEQYF
abundance: once; d_gene: -; j_gene: TRBJ1-3; v_gene: TRBV11-3; len: 16; CDR3nt: TGTGCCAGCAGCTTAGAATCACAGGGCGCTGGAAACACCATATATTTT; CDR3aa: CASSLESQGAGNTIYF
abundance: -; d_gene: TRBD1; j_gene: TRBJ2-7; v_gene: TRBV7-9; len: 14; CDR3nt: TGTGCCAGCATTGACAGGGGGTCCTCCTACGAGCAGTACTTC; CDR3aa: CASIDRGSSYEQYF
abundance: -; d_gene: -; j_gene: TRBJ1-2; v_gene: TRBV6-6; len: 15; CDR3nt: TGTGCCAGCAGACCCCGACAGGCATCTAACTATGGCTACACCTTC; CDR3aa: CASRPRQASNYGYTF
abundance: -; d_gene: -; j_gene: TRBJ2-7; v_gene: TRBV7-9; len: 15; CDR3nt: TGTGCCAGCAGTTTATCGGACGGGGGCCCCTACGAGCAGTACTTC; CDR3aa: CASSLSDGGPYEQYF
abundance: once; d_gene: TRBD1; j_gene: TRBJ2-1; v_gene: TRBV19; len: 17; CDR3nt: TGTGCCAGTAGTATTCCTCGGGCAGGGGGCTCCTACAATGAGCAGTTCTTC; CDR3aa: CASSIPRAGGSYNEQFF
abundance: once; d_gene: -; j_gene: TRBJ1-2; v_gene: TRBV3-1/TRBV3-2; len: 15; CDR3nt: TGTGCCAGCAGCCAAGGTTCAGGGGCGAGTCGGGGCTACACCTTC; CDR3aa: CASSQGSGASRGYTF
abundance: -; d_gene: -; j_gene: TRBJ2-3; v_gene: TRBV4-2; len: 16; CDR3nt: TGTGCCAGCAGCCGTAGACAGGGAACTAGCGCAGATACGCAGTATTTT; CDR3aa: CASSRRQGTSADTQYF
abundance: -; d_gene: TRBD1; j_gene: TRBJ1-3; v_gene: TRBV25-1; len: 15; CDR3nt: TGTGCCAGCAGGACGACAGGGAAGGCGGGAAACACCATATATTTT; CDR3aa: CASRTTGKAGNTIYF
abundance: -; d_gene: TRBD1; j_gene: TRBJ1-1; v_gene: TRBV9; len: 14; CDR3nt: TGTGCCAGCAGCGTAGGGGCAGGGGGCGTAGAAGCTTTCTTT; CDR3aa: CASSVGAGGVEAFF
abundance: -; d_gene: -; j_gene: TRBJ2-3; v_gene: TRBV28; len: 11; CDR3nt: TGTGCCAGCAGCCCCCGGGATACGCAGTATTTT; CDR3aa: CASSPRDTQYF
abundance: -; d_gene: TRBD2; j_gene: TRBJ2-7; v_gene: TRBV5-4; len: 15; CDR3nt: TGTGCCAGCAGCGTGGAGCTAGCGGGAGCGTATGAGCAGTACTTC; CDR3aa: CASSVELAGAYEQYF
abundance: -; d_gene: TRBD1; j_gene: TRBJ2-1; v_gene: TRBV7-9; len: 15; CDR3nt: TGTGCCAGCAGCTGGGGACAGGTTTTCTACAATGAGCAGTTCTTC; CDR3aa: CASSWGQVFYNEQFF
abundance: -; d_gene: -; j_gene: TRBJ1-4; v_gene: TRBV13; len: 19; CDR3nt: TGTGCCAGCAGCTTGCGGTTTCAGAGGACGGGGAATCCTAATGAAAAACTGTTTTTT; CDR3aa: CASSLRFQRTGNPNEKLFF